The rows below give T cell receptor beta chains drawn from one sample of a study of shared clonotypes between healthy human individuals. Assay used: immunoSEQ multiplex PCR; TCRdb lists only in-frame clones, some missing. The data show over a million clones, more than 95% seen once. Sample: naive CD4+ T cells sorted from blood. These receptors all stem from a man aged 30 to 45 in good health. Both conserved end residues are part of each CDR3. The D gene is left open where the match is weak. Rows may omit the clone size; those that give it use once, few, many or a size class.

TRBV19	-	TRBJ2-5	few	TGTGCCAGTAGTATGAACAGGGCTGGCGAGACCCAGTACTTC	CASSMNRAGETQYF
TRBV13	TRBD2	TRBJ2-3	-	TGTGCCAGCAGCCCCCTAGCGGGAGGGCCGACAGATACGCAGTATTTT	CASSPLAGGPTDTQYF
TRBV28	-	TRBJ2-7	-	TGTGCCAGCAGTTTATGGGGGCCTACCTACGAGCAGTACTTC	CASSLWGPTYEQYF
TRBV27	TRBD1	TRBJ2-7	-	TGTGCCAGCAGTCTCACTTCCGGGACAGGCTACGAGCAGTACTTC	CASSLTSGTGYEQYF
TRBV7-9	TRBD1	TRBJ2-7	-	TGTGCCAGCAGCCATAGGACAGGGTTCTACGAGCAGTACTTC	CASSHRTGFYEQYF
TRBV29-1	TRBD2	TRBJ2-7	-	TGCAGCGTCGCCCGTGGGACTAGCAATTGGAACGAGCAGTACTTC	CSVARGTSNWNEQYF
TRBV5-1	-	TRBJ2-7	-	TGCGCCAGCAGCTTGGGGTCCTCCTACGAGCAGTACTTC	CASSLGSSYEQYF
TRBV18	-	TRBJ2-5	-	TGTGCCAGCTCACGGGATTTGGGGGAGACCCAGTACTTC	CASSRDLGETQYF
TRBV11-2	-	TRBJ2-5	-	TGTGCCAGCAGCTTAGCGGTGATGAGAGAGGAGACCCAGTACTTC	CASSLAVMREETQYF
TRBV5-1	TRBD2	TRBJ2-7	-	TGCGCCAGCAGCTTGGGCGGGAGAACAGCCTACGAGCAGTACTTC	CASSLGGRTAYEQYF
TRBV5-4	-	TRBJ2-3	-	TGTGCCAGCAGCGGTGTGAAGGGCACAGATACGCAGTATTTT	CASSGVKGTDTQYF
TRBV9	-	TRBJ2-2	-	TGTGCCAGCAGCGCAAGCCTGCGGGGAGAAACCGGGGAGCTGTTTTTT	CASSASLRGETGELFF
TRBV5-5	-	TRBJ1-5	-	TGTGCCAGCAGCTTGCCCGGTCAGCCCCAGCATTTT	CASSLPGQPQHF
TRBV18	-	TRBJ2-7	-	TGTGCCAGCTCACCCCTCCGCCTAACTTACGAGCAGTACTTC	CASSPLRLTYEQYF
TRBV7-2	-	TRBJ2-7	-	TGTGCCAGCAGCCAGTCAGTGGGCTATGGGGGCGAGCAGTACTTC	CASSQSVGYGGEQYF
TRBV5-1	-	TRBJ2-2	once	TGCGCCAGCACCGGCGGGGGCACTACCGGGGAGCTGTTTTTT	CASTGGGTTGELFF
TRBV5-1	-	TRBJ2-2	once	TGCGCCAGCAGCTTGGACATCCCGAACACCGGGGAGCTGTTTTTT	CASSLDIPNTGELFF
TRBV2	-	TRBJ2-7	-	TGTGCCAGCAGTAACTTATTATACGAGCAGTACTTC	CASSNLLYEQYF
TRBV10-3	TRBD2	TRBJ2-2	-	TGTGCCATCTACTCCGGACTAGCGGGCCCCGAGACCGGGGAGCTGTTTTTT	CAIYSGLAGPETGELFF
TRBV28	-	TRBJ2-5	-	TGTGCCACACGCCCGTCGGGGCGGCCAAAGACCCAGTACTTC	CATRPSGRPKTQYF
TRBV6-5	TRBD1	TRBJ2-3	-	TGTGCCAGCAGTCCAGGGGGTCACCGTCCAGATACGCAGTATTTT	CASSPGGHRPDTQYF
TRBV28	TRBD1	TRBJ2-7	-	TGTGCCAGCAGCCCACCCCCGGGACAGGGCCTCTACGAGCAGTACTTC	CASSPPPGQGLYEQYF
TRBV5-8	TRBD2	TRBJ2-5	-	TGTGCCAGCAGCTCTGGACTAGCGGGAGTGGAGACCCAGTACTTC	CASSSGLAGVETQYF
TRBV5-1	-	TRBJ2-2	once	TGCGCCAGCAGCTTGGCCAGACTTTCTTCCGGGGAGCTGTTTTTT	CASSLARLSSGELFF
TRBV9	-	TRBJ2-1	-	TGTGCCAGCAGCGTAGCTCCGACTAGCTCCTACAATGAGCAGTTCTTC	CASSVAPTSSYNEQFF
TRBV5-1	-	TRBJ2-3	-	TGCGCCAGCAGCTTGATCGCTAGCGGCACAGATACGCAGTATTTT	CASSLIASGTDTQYF
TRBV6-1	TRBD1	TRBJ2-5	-	TGTGCCAGCAGTGCAGGGACAGGGGGCCTCTTGGAGACCCAGTACTTC	CASSAGTGGLLETQYF
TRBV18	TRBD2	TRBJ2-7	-	TGTGCCAGCTCACTTGGACTAGCGGCCACCTACGAGCAGTACTTC	CASSLGLAATYEQYF
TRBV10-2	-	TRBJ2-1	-	TGCGCCAGCAGCCACCTTGGAGCTAGCAATGAGCAGTTCTTC	CASSHLGASNEQFF
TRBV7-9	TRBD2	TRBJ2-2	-	TGTGCCAGCAGCTTAGTTGCGGGAGGCTTAACGAACACCGGGGAGCTGTTTTTT	CASSLVAGGLTNTGELFF
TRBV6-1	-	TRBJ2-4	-	TGTGCCAGCAGTGAATATATGGGAGCGTTGGCCAAAAACATTCAGTACTTC	CASSEYMGALAKNIQYF
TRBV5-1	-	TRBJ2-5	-	TGCGCCAGCAGCTTCGGGACGGGCGGCCTTCAAGAGACCCAGTACTTC	CASSFGTGGLQETQYF